Sequencing of this T cell receptor (beta chain) was carried out in a study of metastatic and nonmetastatic thyroid tumors. For the study at large: Across blood and tumor or nodule tissue, repertoires from malignant and benign thyroid patients were compared with one another.

Study findings and constraints: Benign nodules reportedly had significantly lower TCR beta diversity than malignant thyroid tumors in blood and tumor.

Study processing details: The study's classifier, a distant-metastasis tool for papillary thyroid cancer, was built using CDR3 differences across clinicopathological groups. TCRdb reprocessed the PCR reads via MiXCR. The V and J calls and clone size come from TCRdb's table, not from the authors' own analysis. The sample has tens of thousands of clones; roughly 13% are singletons. From germline, CDR1 is SGDLS and CDR2 YYNGEE. The CDR3 covers 11 residues. V was cut by 6 bases and J by 1 base, with 4 bases left in between. At least ten counts were recorded for this clone. The antigen is undetermined. No patient received treatment before thyroid surgery.

The rearrangement uses TRBV9 and TRBJ1-2; D gene ambiguous. Sequencing was carried out using blood. The sequence was collected from a female donor with papillary thyroid cancer or a benign thyroid nodule (not recorded which). Some clones in this sample may be carry-over from other donors' samples. The CDR3 loop is CASNSNYGYTF. The CDR3 DNA reads TGTGCCAGCAACAGTAACTATGGCTACACCTTC.